The present T cell receptor beta chain was sequenced within a study of blood T cell repertoires in COVID-19. Source study methods: Amplified reference gene primers provided the basis for estimating nucleated cell counts. Only in-frame clones appear in the TCRdb table, and some are missing; sequencing was by immunoSEQ multiplex PCR. V, J and clone size are taken as reported in that table, and D and trimming were inferred from the DNA itself. The data contain about 39,000 clones, approximately 86% of them singletons. Trimming shortened V by 0 bases and J by 4 bases, and 12 bases separated the two germline ends. The CDR3 loop spans 15 amino acids. In germline, CDR1 is MDHEN, CDR2 SYDVKM.

The sample was peripheral blood. The TCR originated in a man aged 55 to 69 with acute or convalescent COVID-19. This sequence joins TRBV28 and TRBJ1-1; a possible D gene is TRBD1 (6 bases). The CDR3 here is CASSLWTRGGTEAFF. CDR3 nucleotides: TGTGCCAGCAGTTTATGGACCAGGGGTGGCACTGAAGCTTTCTTT. Full variable domain (missing parts from reference TRBV28 and TRBJ1-1): DVKVTQSSRYLVKRTGEKVFLECVQDMDHENMFWYRQDPGLGLRLIYFSYDVKMKEKGDIPEGYSVSREKKERFSLILESASTNQTSMYLCASSLWTRGGTEAFFGQGTRLTVV.